The table lists the clone carrying this T cell receptor beta chain with many counts. The sample originates from a study of molecular identifiers for immune sequencing clone quantification. The CDR3 spans 14 residues. The V gene lost 1 base and the J gene lost 3 bases, with 4 bases spanning the gap. The authors gated naive CD8 T cells as CD8+CD4-CCR7+CD45RA+ for sorting. TCRdb independently ran MiXCR on the PCR reads; one entry per CDR3 protein. Of roughly 630,000 distinct CDR3 sequences listed, less than 30% are singletons. The receptor was isolated from a human donor in good health. Some libraries in this study had Jurkat cell RNA spiked in. The genes are TRBV12-3 or TRBV12-4 and TRBJ1-6; D uncertain. Sequencing used naive CD8+ T cells from blood, with Jurkat cell RNA spiked in. Subset in this sample: FACS-sorted CD8+CD4-CCR7+CD45RA+ naive T cells. CDR3 protein: CASSLGGYNSPLHF. The CDR3 bases are TGTGCCAGCAGTTTAGGGGGCTATAATTCACCCCTCCACTTT.